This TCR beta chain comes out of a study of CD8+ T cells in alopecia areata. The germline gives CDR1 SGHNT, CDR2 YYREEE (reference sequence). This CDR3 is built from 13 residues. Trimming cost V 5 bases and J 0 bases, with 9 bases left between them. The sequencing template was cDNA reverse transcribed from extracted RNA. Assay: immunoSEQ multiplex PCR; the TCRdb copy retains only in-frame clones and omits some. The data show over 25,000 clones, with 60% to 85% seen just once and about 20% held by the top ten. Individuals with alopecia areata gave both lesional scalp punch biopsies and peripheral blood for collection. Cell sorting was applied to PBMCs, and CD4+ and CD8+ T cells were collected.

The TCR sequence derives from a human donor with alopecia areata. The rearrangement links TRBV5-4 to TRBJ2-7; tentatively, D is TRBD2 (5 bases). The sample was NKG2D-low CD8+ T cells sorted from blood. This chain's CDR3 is CASRARGSYEQYF. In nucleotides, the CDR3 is TGTGCCAGCAGGGCACGGGGCTCCTACGAGCAGTACTTC.